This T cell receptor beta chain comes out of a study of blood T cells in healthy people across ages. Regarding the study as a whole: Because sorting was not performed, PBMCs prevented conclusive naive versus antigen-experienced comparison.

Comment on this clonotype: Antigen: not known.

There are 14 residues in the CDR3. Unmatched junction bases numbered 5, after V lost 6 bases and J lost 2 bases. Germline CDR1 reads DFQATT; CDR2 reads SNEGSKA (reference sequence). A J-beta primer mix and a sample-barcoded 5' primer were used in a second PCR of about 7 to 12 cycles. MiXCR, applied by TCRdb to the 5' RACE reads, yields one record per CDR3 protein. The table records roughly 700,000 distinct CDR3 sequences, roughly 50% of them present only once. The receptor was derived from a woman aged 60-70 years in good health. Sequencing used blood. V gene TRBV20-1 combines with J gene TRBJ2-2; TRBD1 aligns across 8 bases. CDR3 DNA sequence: TGCAGTGCCGTCCAGGGGGCAAACACCGGGGAGCTGTTTTTT. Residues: CSAVQGANTGELFF.